The source of this T cell receptor beta chain is a study of CD4 T cells in relation to SARS-CoV-2 and coronaviruses. Looking at the study overall: Convalescent donors were aged about 21 to 80, with median approximately 39 years.

The CDR3 has 14 amino acids. CDR1 is MNHEY, CDR2 SMNVEV, per germline (reference sequence). Trimming at V came to 5 bases and at J to 3 bases, leaving 6 bases not matched to a gene. Only in-frame clones appear in the TCRdb table, and some are missing; sequencing was by immunoSEQ multiplex PCR. The sample lists approximately 60,000 clones; 92% were seen once. This clonotype was sampled from an adult with COVID-19. What was sequenced was naive CD4+ T cells from PBMCs. Subset in this sample: naive CD4+ T cells isolated by negative enrichment. The chain carries TRBV27 and TRBJ1-2, with 7 bases fitting TRBD1. The CDR3 spells CASSRQGRDYGYTF. The CDR3 DNA is TGTGCCAGCAGTAGACAGGGCCGGGACTATGGCTACACCTTC.